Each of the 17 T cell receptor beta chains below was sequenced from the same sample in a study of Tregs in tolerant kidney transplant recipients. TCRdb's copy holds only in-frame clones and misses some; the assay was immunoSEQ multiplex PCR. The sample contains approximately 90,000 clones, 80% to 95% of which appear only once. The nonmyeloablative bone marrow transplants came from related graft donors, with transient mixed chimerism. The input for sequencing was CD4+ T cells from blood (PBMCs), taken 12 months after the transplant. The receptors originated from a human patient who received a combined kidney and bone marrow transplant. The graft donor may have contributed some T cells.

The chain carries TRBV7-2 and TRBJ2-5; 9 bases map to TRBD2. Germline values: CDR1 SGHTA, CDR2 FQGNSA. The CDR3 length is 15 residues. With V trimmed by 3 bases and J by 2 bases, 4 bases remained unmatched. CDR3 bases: TGTGCCAGCAGCTTGGAGACTAGCGGACAAGAGACCCAGTACTTC. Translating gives CASSLETSGQETQYF.

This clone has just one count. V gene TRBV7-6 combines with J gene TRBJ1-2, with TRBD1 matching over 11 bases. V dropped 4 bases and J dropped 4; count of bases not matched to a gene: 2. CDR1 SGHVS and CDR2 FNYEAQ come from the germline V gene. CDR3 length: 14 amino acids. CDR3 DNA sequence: TGTGCCAGCAGCTGGGGACAGGGGGGCTATGGCTACACCTTC. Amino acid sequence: CASSWGQGGYGYTF.

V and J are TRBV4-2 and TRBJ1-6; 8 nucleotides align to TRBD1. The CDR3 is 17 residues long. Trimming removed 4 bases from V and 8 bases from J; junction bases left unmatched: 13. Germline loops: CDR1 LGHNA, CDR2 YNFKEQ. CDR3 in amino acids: CASSRMPVDRGDSPLHF. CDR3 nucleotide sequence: TGTGCCAGCAGCCGAATGCCAGTTGACAGGGGAGATTCACCCCTCCACTTT.

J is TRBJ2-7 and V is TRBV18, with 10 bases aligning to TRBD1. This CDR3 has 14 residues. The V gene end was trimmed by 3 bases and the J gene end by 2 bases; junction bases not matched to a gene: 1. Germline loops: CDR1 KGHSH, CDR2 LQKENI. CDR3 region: CASSPGQGAYEQYF. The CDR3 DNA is TGTGCCAGCTCACCTGGACAGGGGGCCTACGAGCAGTACTTC.

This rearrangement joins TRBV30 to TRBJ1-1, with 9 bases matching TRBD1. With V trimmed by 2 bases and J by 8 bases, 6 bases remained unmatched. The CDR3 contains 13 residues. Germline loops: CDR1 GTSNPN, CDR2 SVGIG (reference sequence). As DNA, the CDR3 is TGTGCCTGGAGTCCACCGGGACAGGGCGAAGCTTTCTTT. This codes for CAWSPPGQGEAFF.

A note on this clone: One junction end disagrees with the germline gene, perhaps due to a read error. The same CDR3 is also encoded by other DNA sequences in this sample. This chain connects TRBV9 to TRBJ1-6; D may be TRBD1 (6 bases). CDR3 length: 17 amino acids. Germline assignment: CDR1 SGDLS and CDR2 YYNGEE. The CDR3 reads CASSPQQGPSLNSPLHF. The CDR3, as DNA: TGTGCCAGCAGCCCACAACAGGGCCCGTCTTTAAATTCCCCCCTCCACTTT.

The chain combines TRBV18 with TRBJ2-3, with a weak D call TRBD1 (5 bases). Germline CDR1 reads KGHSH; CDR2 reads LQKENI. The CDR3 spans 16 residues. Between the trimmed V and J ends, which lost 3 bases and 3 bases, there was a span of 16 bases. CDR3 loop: CASSPYLSKGTDTQYF. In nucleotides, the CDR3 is TGTGCCAGCTCACCCTATTTGTCGAAGGGGACAGATACGCAGTATTTT.

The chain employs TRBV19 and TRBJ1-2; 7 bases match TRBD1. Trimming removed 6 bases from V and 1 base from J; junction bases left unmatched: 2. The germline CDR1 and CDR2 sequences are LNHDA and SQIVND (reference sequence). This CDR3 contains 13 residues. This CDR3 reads CASRGQVNYGYTF. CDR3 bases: TGTGCCAGTAGAGGACAGGTTAACTATGGCTACACCTTC. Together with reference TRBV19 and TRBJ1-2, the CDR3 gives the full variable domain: DGGITQSPKYLFRKEGQNVTLSCEQNLNHDAMYWYRQDPGQGLRLIYYSQIVNDFQKGDIAEGYSVSREKKESFPLTVTSAQKNPTAFYLCASRGQVNYGYTFGSGTRLTVV.

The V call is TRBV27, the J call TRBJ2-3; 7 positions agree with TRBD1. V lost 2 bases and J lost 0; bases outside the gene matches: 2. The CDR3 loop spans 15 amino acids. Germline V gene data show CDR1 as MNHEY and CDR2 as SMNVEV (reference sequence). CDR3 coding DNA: TGTGCCAGCAGTTTAGTCAGGGGGAGCACAGATACGCAGTATTTT. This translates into CASSLVRGSTDTQYF.

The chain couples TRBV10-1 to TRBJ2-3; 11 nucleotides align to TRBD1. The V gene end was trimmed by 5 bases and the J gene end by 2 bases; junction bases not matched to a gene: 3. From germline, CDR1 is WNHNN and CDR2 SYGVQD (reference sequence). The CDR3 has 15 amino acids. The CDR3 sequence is CASSRDRGTTDTQYF. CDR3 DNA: TGCGCCAGCAGTAGGGACAGGGGGACCACAGATACGCAGTATTTT.

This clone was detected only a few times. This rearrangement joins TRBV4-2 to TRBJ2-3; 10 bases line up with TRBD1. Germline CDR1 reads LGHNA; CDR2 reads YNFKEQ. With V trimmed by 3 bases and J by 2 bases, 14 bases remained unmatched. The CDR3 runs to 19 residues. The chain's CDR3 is CASSHHHLRDRGITDTQYF. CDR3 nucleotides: TGTGCCAGCAGCCACCACCACCTCCGGGACAGGGGTATCACAGATACGCAGTATTTT.

The CDR3: CASSPPAGALNTEAFF. The CDR3 DNA follows: TGTGCCAGCTCACCACCGGCGGGGGCGCTGAACACTGAAGCTTTCTTT. The chain joins TRBV18 to TRBJ1-1; the D gene is possibly TRBD1 (6 bases). The V and J ends lost 0 bases and 0 bases respectively, with 11 bases between them. CDR1 and CDR2 from the germline V gene are KGHSH and LQKENI. The CDR3 has 16 residues.

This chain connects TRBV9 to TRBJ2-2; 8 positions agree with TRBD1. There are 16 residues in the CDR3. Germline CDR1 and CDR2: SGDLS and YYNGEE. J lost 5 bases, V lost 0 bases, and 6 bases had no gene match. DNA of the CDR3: TGTGCCAGCAGCGTAGGACCAGGGGGCAGAACCGGGGAGCTGTTTTTT. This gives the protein CASSVGPGGRTGELFF.

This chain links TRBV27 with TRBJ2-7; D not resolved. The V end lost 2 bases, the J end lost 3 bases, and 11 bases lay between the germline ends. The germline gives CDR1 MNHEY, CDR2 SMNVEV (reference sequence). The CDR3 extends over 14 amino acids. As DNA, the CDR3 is TGTGCCAGCAGTTTAGGCGCAGGTTTCTACGAGCAGTACTTC. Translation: CASSLGAGFYEQYF.

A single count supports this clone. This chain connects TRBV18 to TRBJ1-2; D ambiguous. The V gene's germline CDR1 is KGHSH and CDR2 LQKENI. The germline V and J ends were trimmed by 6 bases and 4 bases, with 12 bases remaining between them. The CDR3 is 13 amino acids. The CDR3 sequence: CASSDGPGYGYTF. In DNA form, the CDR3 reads TGTGCCAGCTCCGATGGGCCAGGCTATGGCTACACCTTC.

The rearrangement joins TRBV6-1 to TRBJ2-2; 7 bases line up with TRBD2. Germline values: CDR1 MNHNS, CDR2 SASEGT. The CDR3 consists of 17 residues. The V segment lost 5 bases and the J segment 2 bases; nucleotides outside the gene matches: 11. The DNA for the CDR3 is TGTGCCAGCAGTAAAGACCTAGCGGAGCTTAACACCGGGGAGCTGTTTTTT. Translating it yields CASSKDLAELNTGELFF.

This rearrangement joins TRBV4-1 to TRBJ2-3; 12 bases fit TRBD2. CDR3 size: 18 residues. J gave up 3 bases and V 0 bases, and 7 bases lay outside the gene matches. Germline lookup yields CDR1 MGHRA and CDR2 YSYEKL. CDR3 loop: CASSQDPGTSGSTDTQYF. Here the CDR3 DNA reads TGCGCCAGCAGCCAAGATCCTGGGACTAGCGGGTCTACAGATACGCAGTATTTT.